This TCR beta chain is drawn from a study of blood T cell repertoires in COVID-19. After removal of 4 bases from V and 6 bases from J, the junction contained 6 bases not matched to a gene. The CDR3 runs to 13 residues. The V gene's germline CDR1 is SGHRS and CDR2 YFSETQ. TCRdb's table, derived via immunoSEQ multiplex PCR, lists solely in-frame clones and lacks some. This table holds around 18,000 clones, 85% to 90% found once. The material sequenced was peripheral blood. The V call is TRBV5-1, the J call TRBJ1-2, with TRBD1 matching over 7 bases. This receptor was identified in a man aged 60-69 years with active COVID-19. CDR3 bases: TGCGCCAGCAGCGTCCAGGGGGAGCATGGCTACACCTTC. Its protein is CASSVQGEHGYTF.